This T cell receptor beta chain was sequenced for a study of neurological immune-mediated disorders. Study summary: Multiple sclerosis patients numbered roughly 35, of whom about 31 were relapsing-remitting and 3 secondary progressive.

Libraries used 2 million unsorted PBMCs kept frozen in RNAlater. Study conclusions and caveats: The greatest degree of TCR clonal expansion was observed in HTLV-1-associated myelopathy, with the lowest in multiple sclerosis, below that of healthy controls. Phylogenetic grouping placed 18 of 34 multiple sclerosis patients' repertoires in one related-CDR3 cluster, a possible signature.

This clonotype showed up many times. Its antigen is unidentified. In TCRdb, the 5' RACE reads were re-called with MiXCR into one record per CDR3 protein. The top ten clones hold about 1.5% of a sample with about 69,000 distinct CDR3 sequences, around 3.9% of them seen once. Material for sequencing was PBMCs. This receptor was taken from a man aged 25-40 years with multiple sclerosis.

The CDR3 nucleotides are TGTGCCAGCAGTTTATTAGAGCGGGGGGGCGAGCAGTACTTC. Translation gives CASSLLERGGEQYF. The chain uses TRBV12-3 or TRBV12-4 and TRBJ2-7; 10 nucleotides agree with TRBD2. The CDR3 consists of 14 residues. With V trimmed by 2 bases and J by 6 bases, 4 bases remained unmatched.